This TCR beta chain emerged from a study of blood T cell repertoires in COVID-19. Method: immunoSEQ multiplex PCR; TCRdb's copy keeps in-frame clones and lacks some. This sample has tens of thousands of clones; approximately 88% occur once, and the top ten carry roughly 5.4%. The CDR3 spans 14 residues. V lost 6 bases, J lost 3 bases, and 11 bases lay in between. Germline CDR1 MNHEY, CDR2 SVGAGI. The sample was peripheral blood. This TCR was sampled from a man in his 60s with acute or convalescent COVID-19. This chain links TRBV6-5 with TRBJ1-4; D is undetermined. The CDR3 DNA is TGTGCCAGCAGCCAGTATAGCGCTAATGAAAAACTGTTTTTT. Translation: CASSQYSANEKLFF.